The clone carrying this T cell receptor (beta chain) was seen ten or more times. The data derive from a study of T cells in Graves' hyperthyroidism and ophthalmopathy. Amplified regions were TCR beta CDR3 sequences from RNA transcripts. TCR CDR3 underwent first-round RT-PCR with the HTBI primer set. MiXCR was run by TCRdb on the multiplex PCR reads, yielding one entry per CDR3 protein. This table holds 250,000 or so distinct CDR3 sequences, about 15% found once. Germline assignment: CDR1 SGHAT and CDR2 FQNNGV. The CDR3 has 14 amino acids. Trimming pared 0 bases from V and 2 bases from J, leaving 8 bases between.

Sequencing was carried out using blood. The receptor was derived from a woman between 45 and 65 years old with Graves' hyperthyroidism that later progressed to Graves' ophthalmopathy. The chain recombines TRBV11-2 with TRBJ2-7; D possibly uses TRBD1 or TRBD2 (5 bases each). CDR3 residues: CASSLDWGTYEQYF. For the CDR3, the DNA is TGTGCCAGCAGCTTAGATTGGGGGACCTACGAGCAGTACTTC.